The 18 T cell receptor beta chains reported below all come from one sample, sequenced in a study of blood T cells in healthy people across ages (dated by TCRdb to 2014 to 2015). Library method: 5' RACE. The sample was run on an Illumina HiSeq 2500. A second PCR of about 7 to 12 cycles was run with a J-beta primer mix and a sample-barcoded 5' primer. TCRdb passed the public sequencing reads through fastp at Q25 and MiXCR, retaining productive beta sequences. A single entry per CDR3 protein holds the most common genes and DNA from its merged rows. The sample table shows fewer than 800,000 distinct CDR3 sequences, and around 21% are seen once. The top ten hold roughly 3.6% of the sample. Specimen: blood. These receptors all come from a man in his 70s in good health.

Details on this clonotype: A junction boundary mismatches the germline segment, possibly from a read error. The J gene is TRBJ1-1, the V gene TRBV7-9; possible D gene TRBD1, 5 bases. CDR3 length: 16 amino acids. CDR1 is SEHNR and CDR2 is FQNEAQ in the germline V gene (reference sequence). As DNA, the CDR3 is TGTGCCAGCAGCGTAGCTGGAAGAGGGCAGGGCACTGAAGCTTTCTTT. Its translation is CASSVAGRGQGTEAFF.

This clonotype appeared many times. The rearrangement links TRBV5-1 to TRBJ1-1, with D possibly being TRBD1 (5 bases). V lost 0 bases, J lost 3 bases, and 15 bases lay in between. CDR3 size: 16 residues. CDR1 is SGHRS and CDR2 is YFSETQ in the germline V gene. DNA for the CDR3: TGCGCCAGCAGCTTGGGTCGGGCGGGACGCGACACTGAAGCTTTCTTT. Its protein is CASSLGRAGRDTEAFF.

This sequence joins TRBV20-1 and TRBJ2-3; 7 bases match TRBD1. Unmatched junction bases numbered 6, after V lost 4 bases and J lost 2 bases. There are 14 residues in the CDR3. Germline V gene lookup returns CDR1 DFQATT and CDR2 SNEGSKA (reference sequence). CDR3 nucleotides: TGCAGTGCTAAACAGGGGTTTTACACAGATACGCAGTATTTT. Residues: CSAKQGFYTDTQYF.

This clonotype showed up just a few times. This sequence joins TRBV6-1 and TRBJ1-4; 7 bases are a match to TRBD1. V gave up 5 bases and J gave up 1 base; unmatched junction bases: 7. CDR3 length: 16 amino acids. Germline CDR1 MNHNS, CDR2 SASEGT. The CDR3 DNA reads as TGTGCCAGCAGTCCAACAGGGGTCGGAACTAATGAAAAACTGTTTTTT. As protein: CASSPTGVGTNEKLFF.

The chain couples TRBV4-3 to TRBJ1-4; D ambiguous. Looked up from germline, CDR1 is LGHNA and CDR2 is YSLEER. The V end was cut by 6 bases, the J end by 3 bases, with 17 bases between. The CDR3 covers 16 residues. The CDR3 DNA is TGCGCCAGCAGTCCCGTCTATCGGGAGGCTAATGAAAAACTGTTTTTT. Protein product: CASSPVYREANEKLFF.

This clonotype was counted only a few times. This chain links TRBV10-3 with TRBJ2-1; 9 bases fit TRBD2. Germline CDR1 reads ENHRY; CDR2 reads SYGVKD. This CDR3 is built from 14 residues. V shed 6 bases, J shed 3 bases, and the junction held 3 bases outside the gene matches. The CDR3 protein is CAISRTSDYNEQFF. In DNA, the CDR3 is TGTGCCATCAGCCGGACTAGCGACTACAATGAGCAGTTCTTC.

For this clonotype: A much larger clone differs from this one at a single base, so this may be a read error. No conserved phenylalanine or tryptophan is present at the end of the CDR3, so a read error is the likely explanation. V usage is TRBV2 and J usage is TRBJ2-1, with 9 bases that match TRBD2. J was trimmed by 4 bases and V by 2 bases; bases with no gene match: 6. The germline CDR1 and CDR2 sequences are SNHLY and FYNNEI. CDR3 size: 16 residues. As DNA, the CDR3 is TGTGCCAGCAGTGAAACGGCTAGCGGGATATACAATGAGCAGTTCTTA. Amino acids: CASSETASGIYNEQFL.

The chain has TRBV29-1 and TRBJ2-5; 7 bases are a match to TRBD2. V shed 3 bases and J 0 bases; nucleotides not matched to a gene: 10. The CDR3 spans 16 residues. Looked up from germline, CDR1 is SQVTM and CDR2 is ANQGSEA. The CDR3 here is CSVDFTREMYQETQYF. For the CDR3, the DNA is TGCAGCGTTGATTTTACGCGGGAGATGTACCAAGAGACCCAGTACTTC. Combining the CDR3 with reference TRBV29-1 and TRBJ2-5 gives the whole variable domain SAVISQKPSRDICQRGTSLTIQCQVDSQVTMMFWYRQQPGQSLTLIATANQGSEATYESGFVIDKFPISRPNLTFSTLTVSNMSPEDSSIYLCSVDFTREMYQETQYFGPGTRLLVL.

The V gene is TRBV11-2, the J gene TRBJ1-4; the D gene is possibly TRBD1 (5 bases). Germline CDR1 reads SGHAT; CDR2 reads FQNNGV. The CDR3 totals 15 residues. Trimming removed 5 bases at V and 5 bases at J, with 15 bases between. CDR3 in DNA: TGTGCCAGCAGCCTCCACGGGACTCAGAATGAAAAACTGTTTTTT. Translated: CASSLHGTQNEKLFF.

The J gene is TRBJ2-5, the V gene TRBV7-2, with 9 bases fitting TRBD2. V shed 3 bases, J shed 7 bases, and the junction held 3 bases outside the gene matches. This CDR3 comprises 13 residues. CDR1 is SGHTA and CDR2 is FQGNSA in the germline V gene. The CDR3: CASSFSGSLTQYF. CDR3 nucleotides: TGTGCCAGCAGCTTTAGCGGGAGTTTGACCCAGTACTTC.

This clonotype was seen a few times. CDR3 in DNA: TGTGCCAGCTCACCTGGAACAGGGGACGCAGAGACCCAGTACTTC. Amino acid sequence: CASSPGTGDAETQYF. The rearrangement joins TRBV18 to TRBJ2-5, with TRBD1 matching 7 bases. The germline gives CDR1 KGHSH, CDR2 LQKENI. V lost 3 bases to trimming and J lost 4 bases; unmatched junction nucleotides: 8. The CDR3 consists of 15 residues.

This clonotype was counted at least ten times. The chain combines TRBV9 with TRBJ2-1, with D possibly TRBD2 on 5 matching bases. The CDR3 length is 13 residues. V shed 3 bases and J shed 6 bases, with 10 bases lying between them. Germline V lookup: CDR1 SGDLS, CDR2 YYNGEE. CDR3 nucleotides: TGTGCCAGCAGCGAGGACTTAATCAATGAGCAGTTCTTC. This sequence encodes CASSEDLINEQFF.

In its sample, this clonotype was seen a few times. The chain employs TRBV29-1 and TRBJ1-1, with 9 positions matching TRBD1. V trimming: 6 bases; J trimming: 1 base; junction bases outside the gene matches: 3. Germline values: CDR1 SQVTM, CDR2 ANQGSEA. CDR3 length equals 13 residues. Written as DNA, the CDR3 is TGCAGCGTCATGGGACAGGGGAACACTGAAGCTTTCTTT. Translating gives CSVMGQGNTEAFF.

The V call is TRBV25-1, the J call TRBJ2-1; tentative D call: TRBD1 (5 bases). This CDR3 region has 13 residues. Germline CDR1 is MGHDK and CDR2 is SYGVNS. Trimming left V 2 bases short and J 7 bases short, with 9 bases between. Written as DNA, the CDR3 is TGTGCCAGCAGTGAAGACAGTCATAATGAGCAGTTCTTC. Amino acids: CASSEDSHNEQFF.

The rearrangement uses TRBV28 and TRBJ2-7; no firm D call. CDR1 and CDR2 (germline): MDHEN, SYDVKM. The CDR3 has 13 residues. Trimming cost V 5 bases and J 4 bases, with 12 bases left between them. This CDR3 is CASSLQSSYEQYF. The CDR3 bases are TGTGCCAGCAGTCTGCAATCGTCATACGAGCAGTACTTC.

The chain couples TRBV3-1 to TRBJ2-3; D not certain. The germline gives CDR1 LGHDT, CDR2 YNNKEL (reference sequence). V lost 0 bases, J lost 8 bases, and 9 bases lay in between. The CDR3 runs to 13 residues. The CDR3 region has the DNA TGTGCCAGCAGCCAAGACTACGACGGTACGCAGTATTTT. It codes for CASSQDYDGTQYF.

The chain has TRBV7-2 and TRBJ2-5, with D possibly being TRBD2 (6 bases). The J call could be wrong; TRBJ2-1 is a better fit for the DNA end. Germline V gives CDR1 SGHTA, CDR2 FQGNSA. This CDR3 has 15 amino acids. The CDR3 sequence is CATTTTSGSPGEQFF. The DNA for the CDR3 is TGTGCCACCACCACTACCAGCGGGTCTCCCGGTGAGCAGTTCTTC.

This clonotype was found a few times. This chain connects TRBV28 to TRBJ2-1, with 8 bases lining up with TRBD1. V shed 5 bases, J shed 9 bases, and the junction held 3 bases outside the gene matches. Germline V gives CDR1 MDHEN, CDR2 SYDVKM. The CDR3 runs 12 residues. The CDR3 loop reads CASSRTGREQFF. The CDR3 DNA reads TGTGCCAGCAGTCGGACAGGGCGTGAGCAGTTCTTC. The full variable domain, in which reference TRBV28 and TRBJ2-1 provide the parts outside the CDR3, is DVKVTQSSRYLVKRTGEKVFLECVQDMDHENMFWYRQDPGLGLRLIYFSYDVKMKEKGDIPEGYSVSREKKERFSLILESASTNQTSMYLCASSRTGREQFFGPGTRLTVL.